This T cell receptor beta chain was retrieved from a study of blood T cell repertoires in COVID-19. Background on the study: The United States, Italy and Spain supplied acute and convalescent COVID-19 samples. T cells, B-cell-depleted T cells, or PBMCs provided the cDNA or gDNA that served as material.

The CDR3 length is 14 residues. V was trimmed by 7 bases and J by 3 bases, leaving 15 bases between them. CDR1 MDHEN and CDR2 SYDVKM come from the germline V gene. In the source study's methods: Reference gene primer amplification gave nucleated cell count estimates. Profiling relied on immunoSEQ multiplex PCR, and the TCRdb table lists in-frame clones only, not all of them. That table gives V, J and clone size, and the DNA gave D and trimming. Here the sample spans some 150,000 clones, about 86% being singletons. This chain joins TRBV28 and TRBJ1-2; unclear D gene. Sequences were obtained from peripheral blood. This TCR was recovered from a woman in her fifties or sixties with acute or convalescent COVID-19. For the CDR3, the DNA is TGTGCCAGCACTGCAGTACCCTCCTACTATGGCTACACCTTC. This translates into CASTAVPSYYGYTF.